This T cell receptor (beta chain) emerged from a study of vaccination and CD4 T cells after COVID-19. Across the whole study: Samples were taken after vaccination, a median of around 76 days after dose two, with a range of 14 to 241.

CDR3 length: 12 residues. Looked up from germline, CDR1 is DFQATT and CDR2 is SNEGSKA (reference sequence). Between the trimmed V and J ends, which lost 0 bases and 12 bases, there was a span of 12 bases. This clonotype is termed large. The antigen remains unidentified. Described treatment: approximately nine-day PBMC culture with coronavirus spike peptide pools or control peptides (ViraFEST assay). A half-volume replacement of the medium with fresh IL-2 medium was performed on days 3 and 7. An Oncomine TCR Beta short-read assay was used to sequence the DNA from cultured CD4+ T cells. TCRdb processed the PCR reads anew with MiXCR; each CDR3 protein has one entry. The table lists approximately 10,000 distinct CDR3 sequences, roughly 64% of them singletons, with 17% in the top ten.

The sample taken for sequencing was CD4+ T cells from blood, cultured in vitro. The source of this sequence is a human donor who had recovered from COVID-19. The chain employs TRBV20-1 and TRBJ2-1; D may be TRBD1 (6 bases). The CDR3 protein is CSARDQGRRQFF. CDR3 nucleotides: TGCAGTGCTAGAGATCAGGGGCGGAGGCAGTTCTTC.